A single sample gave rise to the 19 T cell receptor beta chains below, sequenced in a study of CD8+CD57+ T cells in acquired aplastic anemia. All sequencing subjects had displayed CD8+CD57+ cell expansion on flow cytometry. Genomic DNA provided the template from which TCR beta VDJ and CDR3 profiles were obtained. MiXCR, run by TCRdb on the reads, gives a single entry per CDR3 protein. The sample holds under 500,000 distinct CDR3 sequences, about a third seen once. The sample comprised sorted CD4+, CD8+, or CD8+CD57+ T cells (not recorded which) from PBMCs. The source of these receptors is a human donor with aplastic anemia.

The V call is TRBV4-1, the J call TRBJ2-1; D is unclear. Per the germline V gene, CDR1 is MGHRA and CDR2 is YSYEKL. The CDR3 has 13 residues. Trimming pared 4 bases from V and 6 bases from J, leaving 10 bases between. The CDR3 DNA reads TGCGCCAGCAGCCGACGAGAAATCAATGAGCAGTTCTTC. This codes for CASSRREINEQFF.

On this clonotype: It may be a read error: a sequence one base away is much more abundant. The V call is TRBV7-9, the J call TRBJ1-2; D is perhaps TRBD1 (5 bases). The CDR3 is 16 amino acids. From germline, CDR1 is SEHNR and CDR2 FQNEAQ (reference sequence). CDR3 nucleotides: TGTGCCGGCAGCCTATGGACATCCGCCCAGTTAAATGGCTACACCTTC. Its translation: CAGSLWTSAQLNGYTF.

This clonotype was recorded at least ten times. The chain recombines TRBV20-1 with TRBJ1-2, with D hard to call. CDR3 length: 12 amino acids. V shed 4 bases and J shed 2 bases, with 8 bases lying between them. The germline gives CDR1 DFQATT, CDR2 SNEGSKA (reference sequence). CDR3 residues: CSATSVNYGYTF. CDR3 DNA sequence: TGCAGTGCTACGAGTGTGAACTATGGCTACACCTTC.

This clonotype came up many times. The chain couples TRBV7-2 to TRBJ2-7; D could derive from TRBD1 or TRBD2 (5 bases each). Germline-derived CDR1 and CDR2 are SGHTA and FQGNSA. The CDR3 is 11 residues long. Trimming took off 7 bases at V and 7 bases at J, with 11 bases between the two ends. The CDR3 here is CASTEGREQYF. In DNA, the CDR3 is TGTGCCAGCACCGAGGGGCGTGAGCAGTACTTC.

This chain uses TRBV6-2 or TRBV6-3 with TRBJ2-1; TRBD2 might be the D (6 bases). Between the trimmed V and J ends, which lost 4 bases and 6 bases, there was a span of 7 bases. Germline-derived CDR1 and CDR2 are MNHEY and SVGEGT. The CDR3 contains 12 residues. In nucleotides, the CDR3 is TGTGCCAGCAGTTGGAGGGCCAATGAGCAGTTCTTC. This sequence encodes CASSWRANEQFF.

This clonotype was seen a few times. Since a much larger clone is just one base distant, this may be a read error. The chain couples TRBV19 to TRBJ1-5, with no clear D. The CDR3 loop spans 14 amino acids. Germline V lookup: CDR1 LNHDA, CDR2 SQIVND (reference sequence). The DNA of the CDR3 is TGTGCCAGTAATGACCGATATAGCGATCAGCCCCAGCATTTT. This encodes CASNDRYSDQPQHF.

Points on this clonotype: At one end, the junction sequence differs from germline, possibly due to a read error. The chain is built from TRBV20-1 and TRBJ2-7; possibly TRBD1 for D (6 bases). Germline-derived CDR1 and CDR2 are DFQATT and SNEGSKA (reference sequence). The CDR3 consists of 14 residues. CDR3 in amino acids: CSAAGTISSYERYF. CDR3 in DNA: TGCAGTGCCGCCGGGACAATCAGCTCCTACGAGCGGTACTTC.

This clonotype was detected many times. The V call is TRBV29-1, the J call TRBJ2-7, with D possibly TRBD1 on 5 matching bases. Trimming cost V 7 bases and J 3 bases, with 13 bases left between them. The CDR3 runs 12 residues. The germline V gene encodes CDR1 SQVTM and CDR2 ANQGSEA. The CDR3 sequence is CSAGPGRYEQYF. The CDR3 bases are TGCAGCGCCGGGCCAGGGCGCTACGAGCAGTACTTC.

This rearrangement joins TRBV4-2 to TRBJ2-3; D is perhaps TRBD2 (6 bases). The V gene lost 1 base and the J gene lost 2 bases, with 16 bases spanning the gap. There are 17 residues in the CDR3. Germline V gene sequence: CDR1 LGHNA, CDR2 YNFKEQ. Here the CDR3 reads CASSQAVPGLYTDTQYF. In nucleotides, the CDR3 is TGTGCCAGCAGCCAAGCCGTACCGGGACTCTACACAGATACGCAGTATTTT.

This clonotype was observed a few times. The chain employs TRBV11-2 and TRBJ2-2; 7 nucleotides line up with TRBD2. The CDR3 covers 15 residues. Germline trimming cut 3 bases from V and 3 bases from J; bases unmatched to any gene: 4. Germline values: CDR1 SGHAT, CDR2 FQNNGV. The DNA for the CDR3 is TGTGCCAGCAGCTTGCCTAGCGGATACACCGGGGAGCTGTTTTTT. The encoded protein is CASSLPSGYTGELFF.

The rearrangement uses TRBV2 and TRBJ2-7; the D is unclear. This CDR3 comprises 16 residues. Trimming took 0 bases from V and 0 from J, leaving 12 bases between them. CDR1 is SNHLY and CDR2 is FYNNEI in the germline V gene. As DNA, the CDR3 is TGTGCCAGCAGTGAAGCTGGCTACAGTTCCTCCTACGAGCAGTACTTC. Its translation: CASSEAGYSSSYEQYF. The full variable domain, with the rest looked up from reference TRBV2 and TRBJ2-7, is EPEVTQTPSHQVTQMGQEVILRCVPISNHLYFYWYRQILGQKVEFLVSFYNNEISEKSEIFDDQFSVERPDGSNFTLKIRSTKLEDSAMYFCASSEAGYSSSYEQYFGPGTRLTVT.

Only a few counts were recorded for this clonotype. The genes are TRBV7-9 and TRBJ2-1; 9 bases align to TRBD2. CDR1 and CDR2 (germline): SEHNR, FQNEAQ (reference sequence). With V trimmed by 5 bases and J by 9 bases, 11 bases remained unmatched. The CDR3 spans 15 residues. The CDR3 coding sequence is TGTGCCAGCAGCCTACGTGGGACTAGCAAAGCTGAGCAGTTCTTC. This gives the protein CASSLRGTSKAEQFF. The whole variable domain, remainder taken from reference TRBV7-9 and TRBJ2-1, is DTGVSQNPRHKITKRGQNVTFRCDPISEHNRLYWYRQTLGQGPEFLTYFQNEAQLEKSRLLSDRFSAERPKGSFSTLEIQRTEQGDSAMYLCASSLRGTSKAEQFFGPGTRLTVL.

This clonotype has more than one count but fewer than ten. The CDR3 region is CASSQDVKANTEAFF. The DNA of the CDR3 is TGCGCCAGCAGCCAAGATGTAAAGGCGAACACTGAAGCTTTCTTT. The chain has TRBV4-3 and TRBJ1-1, with D unclear. Trimming pared 0 bases from V and 1 base from J, leaving 9 bases between. The CDR3 has 15 residues. The germline CDR1 and CDR2 sequences are LGHNA and YSLEER.

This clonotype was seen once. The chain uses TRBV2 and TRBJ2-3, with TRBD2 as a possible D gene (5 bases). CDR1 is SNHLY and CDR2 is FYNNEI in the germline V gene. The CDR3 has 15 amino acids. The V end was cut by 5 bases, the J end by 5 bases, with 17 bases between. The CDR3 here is CASSTGLRTRDTQYF. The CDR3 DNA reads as TGTGCCAGCAGTACGGGCCTAAGAACTAGAGATACGCAGTATTTT.

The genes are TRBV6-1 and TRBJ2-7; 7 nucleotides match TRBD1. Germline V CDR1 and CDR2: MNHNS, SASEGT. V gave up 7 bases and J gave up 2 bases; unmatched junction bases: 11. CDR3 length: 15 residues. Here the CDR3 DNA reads TGTGCCAGCAATCGAGCCGGACAGGCCGCCTACGAGCAGTACTTC. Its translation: CASNRAGQAAYEQYF.

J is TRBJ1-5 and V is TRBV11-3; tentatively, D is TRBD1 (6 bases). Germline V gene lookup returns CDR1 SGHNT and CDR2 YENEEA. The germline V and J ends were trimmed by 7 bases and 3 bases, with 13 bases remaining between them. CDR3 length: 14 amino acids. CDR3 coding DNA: TGTGCCAGCAACCCAGGGGCTACCAATCAGCCCCAGCATTTT. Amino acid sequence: CASNPGATNQPQHF.

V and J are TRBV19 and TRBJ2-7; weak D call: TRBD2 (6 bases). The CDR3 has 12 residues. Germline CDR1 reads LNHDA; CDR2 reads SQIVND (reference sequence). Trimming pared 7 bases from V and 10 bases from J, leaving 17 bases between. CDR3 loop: CASKKDGLNQYF. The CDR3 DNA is TGTGCCAGTAAAAAGGACGGACTAAATCAGTACTTC. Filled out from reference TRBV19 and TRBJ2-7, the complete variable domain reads DGGITQSPKYLFRKEGQNVTLSCEQNLNHDAMYWYRQDPGQGLRLIYYSQIVNDFQKGDIAEGYSVSREKKESFPLTVTSAQKNPTAFYLCASKKDGLNQYFGPGTRLTVT.

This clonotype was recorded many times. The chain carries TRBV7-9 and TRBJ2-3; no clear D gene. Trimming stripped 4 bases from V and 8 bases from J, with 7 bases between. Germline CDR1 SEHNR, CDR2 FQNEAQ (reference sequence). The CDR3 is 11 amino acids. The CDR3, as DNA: TGTGCCAGCAGCTCAGATATTACGCAGTATTTT. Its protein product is CASSSDITQYF.

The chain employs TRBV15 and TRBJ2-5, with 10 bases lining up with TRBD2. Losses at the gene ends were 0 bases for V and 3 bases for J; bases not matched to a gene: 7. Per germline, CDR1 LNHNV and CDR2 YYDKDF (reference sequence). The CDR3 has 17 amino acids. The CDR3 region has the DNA TGTGCCACCAGCAGAGATCCTAGCGGGGGCGGGGAAGAGACCCAGTACTTC. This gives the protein CATSRDPSGGGEETQYF. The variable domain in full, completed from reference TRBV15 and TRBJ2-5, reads DAMVIQNPRYQVTQFGKPVTLSCSQTLNHNVMYWYQQKSSQAPKLLFHYYDKDFNNEADTPDNFQSRRPNTSFCFLDIRSPGLGDTAMYLCATSRDPSGGGEETQYFGPGTRLLVL.